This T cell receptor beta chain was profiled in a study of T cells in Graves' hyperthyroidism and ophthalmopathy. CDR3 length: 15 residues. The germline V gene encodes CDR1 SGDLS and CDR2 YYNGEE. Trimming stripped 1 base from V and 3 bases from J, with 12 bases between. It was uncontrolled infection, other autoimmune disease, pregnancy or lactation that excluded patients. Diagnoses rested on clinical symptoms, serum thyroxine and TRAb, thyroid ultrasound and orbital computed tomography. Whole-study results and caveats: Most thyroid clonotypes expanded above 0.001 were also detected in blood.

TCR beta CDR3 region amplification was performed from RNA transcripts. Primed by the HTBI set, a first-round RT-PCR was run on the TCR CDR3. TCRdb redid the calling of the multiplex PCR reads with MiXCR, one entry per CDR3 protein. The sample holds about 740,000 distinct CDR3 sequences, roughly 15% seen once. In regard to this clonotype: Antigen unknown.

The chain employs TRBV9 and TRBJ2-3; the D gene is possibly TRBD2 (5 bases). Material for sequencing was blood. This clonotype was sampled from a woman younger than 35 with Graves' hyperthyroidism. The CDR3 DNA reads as TGTGCCAGCAGCGTATCTAGCCCCCAGACAGATACGCAGTATTTT. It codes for CASSVSSPQTDTQYF.